This T cell receptor (beta chain) was identified in a study of early T cells in non-severe SARS-CoV-2 infection. Study-wide context: Chains from this unsorted whole-blood bulk RNA could not be paired.

V lost 0 bases and J 7 bases, leaving 16 bases between the germline ends. CDR1 LNHNV and CDR2 YYDKDF come from the germline V gene (reference sequence). The CDR3 is 15 amino acids. Unique molecular identifiers were attached to individual cDNA molecules. One entry per CDR3 protein, called by TCRdb with MiXCR from the 5' RACE reads. The sample holds some 96,000 distinct CDR3 sequences, approximately 10% seen once. General study results and limits: Private and CD4 specificities were missed by VDJdb matching, skewed to anti-spike CD8.

This clonotype was detected ten times or more. Its antigen is still unknown. The sequence was obtained from an adult who was a healthcare worker with PCR-confirmed SARS-CoV-2 infection or an uninfected control (not recorded which). V is TRBV15 and J is TRBJ2-7; D perhaps matches TRBD1 (5 bases). The sequencing used whole blood, collected at baseline. CDR3 coding DNA: TGTGCCACCAGCAGAGATACGGGTGGGGCAGGGGAGCAGTACTTC. This sequence encodes CATSRDTGGAGEQYF.